This paragraph reports one T cell receptor beta chain. Its antigen is unidentified. The PCR had 60 Vbeta and 13 Jbeta primers. The method was immunoSEQ multiplex PCR; TCRdb's version includes in-frame clones alone and lacks a portion of them. This table holds 180,000 or so clones, roughly 90% found once. This specimen comes from a study of cytomegalovirus exposure and HLA in healthy donors. Overall study results and limits: About 87% or about 30% of the time was how often most TCR beta V segments were productive, according to an earlier analysis.

The sequenced sample was PBMCs. The receptor comes from a woman in her thirties in good health and CMV-seronegative.

Written as DNA, the CDR3 is TGTGCCAGCAGTGAGGGCTTGAACAATGAGCAGTTCTTC. It codes for CASSEGLNNEQFF. The chain recombines TRBV2 with TRBJ2-1, with D uncertain. V lost 3 bases to trimming and J lost 5 bases, with 8 bases between them. Germline V lookup: CDR1 SNHLY, CDR2 FYNNEI. The CDR3 runs 13 residues.